One T cell receptor (beta chain) is described in this entry. Its antigen is undetermined. This record comes from a study of blood T cells in healthy people across ages. Study results and caveats: Correlation between TCR beta diversity and naive T cell percentage was strong.

V trimming: 6 bases; J trimming: 6 bases; junction bases outside the gene matches: 7. This CDR3 is built from 14 residues. Germline CDR1 is MNHEY and CDR2 is SVGAGI. A second PCR of roughly 7 to 11 cycles used a sample-barcoded 5' primer and a J-beta primer mix. Every cDNA was tagged by a template-switch adaptor with 12 random nucleotides. Individual samples furnished no less than 3 million CDR3-containing paired-end reads apiece. A single record per CDR3 protein comes from TCRdb applying MiXCR to the 5' RACE reads. The sample has over a million distinct CDR3 sequences; under 45% are singletons. In each sample, at least 6 million PBMCs were isolated.

Sequencing was carried out using blood. The J gene is TRBJ2-1, the V gene TRBV6-5; 8 nucleotides agree with TRBD2. The sequence derives from an older woman in good health. For the CDR3, the DNA is TGTGCCAGCAGCGCGGGACTAGAATTCAATGAGCAGTTCTTC. Its protein product is CASSAGLEFNEQFF.